This is a list of T cell receptor beta chains from one sample in a study of T cell repertoires in cytomegalovirus infection. MiXCR, run by TCRdb on the reads, gives a single entry per CDR3 protein. The table includes roughly 600,000 distinct CDR3 sequences, less than 25% detected once. Sequencing used CD8+ T cells from PBMCs. These receptors were taken from a human donor in good health (CMV status not recorded). Some clones in this sample may be carry-over from other donors' samples. CDR3s include the opening cysteine and the closing phenylalanine or tryptophan. A D gene is named only where the DNA matches it firmly. Rows may omit the clone size; those that give it use once, few, many or a size class.

DNA: TGTGCCAGCAGCTCACCGGGACAGGGGCTTTACGAGCAGTACTTC
CDR3: CASSSPGQGLYEQYF
D: TRBD1
V: TRBV7-9
J: TRBJ2-7
size: many

DNA: TGTGCCAGCAGTTATGTAGCCGGGGGGGGAACAGATACGCAGTATTTT
CDR3: CASSYVAGGGTDTQYF
D: TRBD2
V: TRBV28
J: TRBJ2-3
size: many

DNA: TGCAGTGCTTGTGAGGACCCGGCCAAAAACATTCAGTACTTC
CDR3: CSACEDPAKNIQYF
D: NA
V: TRBV20-1
J: TRBJ2-4
size: few

DNA: TGCAGTGCTAGAGATTGGCGGGGCCAAGAGACCCAGTACTTC
CDR3: CSARDWRGQETQYF
D: NA
V: TRBV20-1
J: TRBJ2-5
size: NA

DNA: TGTGCCAGCAGCCACTGGGATGGCAATCAGCCCCAGCATTTT
CDR3: CASSHWDGNQPQHF
D: NA
V: TRBV12-3/TRBV12-4
J: TRBJ1-5
size: NA

DNA: TGTGCCAGCAGCTTGGGCAGGGAAGACACTGAAGCTTTCTTT
CDR3: CASSLGREDTEAFF
D: NA
V: TRBV5-6
J: TRBJ1-1
size: NA

DNA: TGTGCCAACAGATTGGGGAGTTCACCCCTCCACTTT
CDR3: CANRLGSSPLHF
D: NA
V: TRBV7-9
J: TRBJ1-6
size: once

DNA: TGCAGTGCCCCCGTTTTTAGATCCGACGAGCAGTACTTT
CDR3: CSAPVFRSDEQYF
D: NA
V: TRBV20-1
J: TRBJ2-7
size: NA

DNA: TGTGCCAGCAGTACCCCCAAGAGTAACTATGGCTACACCTTC
CDR3: CASSTPKSNYGYTF
D: NA
V: TRBV27
J: TRBJ1-2
size: NA

DNA: TGTGCCAGCAGCCCGGACAGGGGGACGGGTGAGCAGTTCTTC
CDR3: CASSPDRGTGEQFF
D: TRBD1
V: TRBV6-4
J: TRBJ2-1
size: NA

DNA: TGCAGTGCTAGAGCAGTATTATTAGAAAACACCATATATTTT
CDR3: CSARAVLLENTIYF
D: NA
V: TRBV20-1
J: TRBJ1-3
size: NA

DNA: TGCAGTGCTAGCCCTTCATATGGACAGGGGACTGAAGCTTTCTTT
CDR3: CSASPSYGQGTEAFF
D: TRBD1
V: TRBV20-1
J: TRBJ1-1
size: NA

DNA: TGTGCCAGCAGCTTAGGGTATACCGCTGGAAACACCATATATTTT
CDR3: CASSLGYTAGNTIYF
D: NA
V: TRBV7-8
J: TRBJ1-3
size: many

DNA: TGTGCCAGCAGTTTCAGGGGGCGAGAAGAGACCCAGTACTTC
CDR3: CASSFRGREETQYF
D: TRBD1
V: TRBV6-6
J: TRBJ2-5
size: NA

DNA: TGTGCCAGCAGCTTAGCTTCGGGTTTGGACGGGGAGCTGTTTTTT
CDR3: CASSLASGLDGELFF
D: NA
V: TRBV7-8
J: TRBJ2-2
size: many

DNA: TGTGCCAGCAGTCCCTTGGACGGCTACACCGGGGAGCTGTTTTTT
CDR3: CASSPLDGYTGELFF
D: NA
V: TRBV27
J: TRBJ2-2
size: few

DNA: TGTGCCAGCAGGTTAGCGGGGACCCTTATGGATACGCAGTATTTT
CDR3: CASRLAGTLMDTQYF
D: TRBD2
V: TRBV28
J: TRBJ2-3
size: many

DNA: TGCAGTGCGGAGGGATCCACTGAAGCTTTCTTT
CDR3: CSAEGSTEAFF
D: NA
V: TRBV20-1
J: TRBJ1-1
size: NA

DNA: TGTGCCAGCGTCCCGGGACTGAACAATGAGCAGTTCTTC
CDR3: CASVPGLNNEQFF
D: NA
V: TRBV2
J: TRBJ2-1
size: few

DNA: TGTGCCAGCAGCTATGGGACAGGGAGCTACGAGCAGTACTTC
CDR3: CASSYGTGSYEQYF
D: TRBD1
V: TRBV7-8
J: TRBJ2-7
size: many

DNA: TGCGCCAGCAGTCTGAATCCAGAAAATCAGCCCCAGCATTTT
CDR3: CASSLNPENQPQHF
D: NA
V: TRBV5-1
J: TRBJ1-5
size: few

DNA: TGTGCCAGCAGTCCCATCGGACAGGGACCGGGCAATGAGCAGTTCTTC
CDR3: CASSPIGQGPGNEQFF
D: TRBD1
V: TRBV12-3/TRBV12-4
J: TRBJ2-1
size: many

DNA: TGTGCCAGCAGCTCGGCCCCGGGTGGGGCCAACGTCCTGACTTTC
CDR3: CASSSAPGGANVLTF
D: NA
V: TRBV7-6
J: TRBJ2-6
size: NA

DNA: TGTGCCAGCAACCTTGCAGCTAGCGGGGGGCACACAGATACGCAGTATTTT
CDR3: CASNLAASGGHTDTQYF
D: TRBD2
V: TRBV7-9
J: TRBJ2-3
size: many

DNA: TGTGCCAGCTTTTTCAGTGGTGGGACAGGGGGATCCGGGGCCAACGTCCTGACTTTC
CDR3: CASFFSGGTGGSGANVLTF
D: TRBD1
V: TRBV6-2/TRBV6-3
J: TRBJ2-6
size: NA

DNA: TGTGCCAGCAGCGGAACTAGTTATGGCTCCTACGAGCAGTACTTC
CDR3: CASSGTSYGSYEQYF
D: NA
V: TRBV5-6
J: TRBJ2-7
size: NA

DNA: TGTGCCAGCAGTTACGGTCGGGTTAGCTCCTACAATGAGCAGTTCTTC
CDR3: CASSYGRVSSYNEQFF
D: NA
V: TRBV6-5
J: TRBJ2-1
size: few

DNA: TGTGCCAGCAGCTTACAGGGACTAGCAGATACGCAGTATTTT
CDR3: CASSLQGLADTQYF
D: TRBD2
V: TRBV7-2
J: TRBJ2-3
size: many

DNA: TGTGCCAGCAGTTGGGGGCAGGGGGCATATGAGCAGTTCTTC
CDR3: CASSWGQGAYEQFF
D: TRBD1
V: TRBV28
J: TRBJ2-1
size: many

DNA: TGTGCCAGCAGCTCCTGGACGGAAGAGACCCAGTACTTC
CDR3: CASSSWTEETQYF
D: NA
V: TRBV7-9
J: TRBJ2-5
size: few

DNA: TGTGCCAGCAGCTTAGACCGGGGACTCCACTTCACAGATACGCAGTATTTT
CDR3: CASSLDRGLHFTDTQYF
D: NA
V: TRBV11-2
J: TRBJ2-3
size: many

DNA: TGTGCCAGCAGTGACTCGAGAGTTGGGGGGCCTTACCAAGAGACCCAGTACTTC
CDR3: CASSDSRVGGPYQETQYF
D: NA
V: TRBV6-4
J: TRBJ2-5
size: few

DNA: TGTGCCAGCAGCTTCCTCGGGACAGGGGTCAATCAGCCCCAGCATTTT
CDR3: CASSFLGTGVNQPQHF
D: TRBD1
V: TRBV7-2
J: TRBJ1-5
size: many

DNA: TGTGCCAGCAGCTTATATGAGGGAGTGTATGAAGCTTTCTTT
CDR3: CASSLYEGVYEAFF
D: NA
V: TRBV11-1
J: TRBJ1-1
size: NA

DNA: TGCAGCGAACAAGGGGCGGGGGGCGGCACTGAAGCTTTCTTT
CDR3: CSEQGAGGGTEAFF
D: NA
V: TRBV29-1
J: TRBJ1-1
size: NA

DNA: TGCAGCGTTGAACTAGGGCCCGGGGAGCTGTTTTTT
CDR3: CSVELGPGELFF
D: NA
V: TRBV29-1
J: TRBJ2-2
size: NA

DNA: TGCAGCGTTGACGCCCCAGGGGACAGGAGCTCCTACGAGCAGTACTTC
CDR3: CSVDAPGDRSSYEQYF
D: TRBD1
V: TRBV29-1
J: TRBJ2-7
size: NA

DNA: TGTGCCAGCAGCCTGCCGGGACAGGGGGCCTACAATGACCAGTTCTTC
CDR3: CASSLPGQGAYNDQFF
D: TRBD1
V: TRBV7-6
J: TRBJ2-1
size: NA

DNA: TGCAGCGTTCGGGGGCGCGGGTTCGAGCAGTACTTC
CDR3: CSVRGRGFEQYF
D: NA
V: TRBV29-1
J: TRBJ2-7
size: NA

DNA: TGTGCCAGCAATCAACAGGGGAGCACAGATACGCAGTATTTT
CDR3: CASNQQGSTDTQYF
D: TRBD1
V: TRBV12-3/TRBV12-4
J: TRBJ2-3
size: NA

DNA: TGTGCCAGCAGACCAGGGTTCACCGGGGAGCTGTTTTTT
CDR3: CASRPGFTGELFF
D: NA
V: TRBV12-3/TRBV12-4
J: TRBJ2-2
size: few

DNA: TGTGCCAGCAGCTTACTCCCTAGTAACATTCAGTACTTC
CDR3: CASSLLPSNIQYF
D: NA
V: TRBV7-8
J: TRBJ2-4
size: many

DNA: TGTGCCAGCAGTTACTATGGGCTGGGCGATGAGCAGTTCTTC
CDR3: CASSYYGLGDEQFF
D: NA
V: TRBV6-2/TRBV6-3
J: TRBJ2-1
size: NA

DNA: TGTGCCAGCAGACTAGGCGCCGGCACAGATACGCAGTATTTT
CDR3: CASRLGAGTDTQYF
D: NA
V: TRBV7-2
J: TRBJ2-3
size: many

DNA: TGCGCCAGCCGACAGGGGGCAATTGAGCAGTTCTTC
CDR3: CASRQGAIEQFF
D: TRBD1
V: TRBV5-1
J: TRBJ2-1
size: few

DNA: TGTGCCACCAGTGAGTGGGGGGGCGACGATACGCAGTATTTT
CDR3: CATSEWGGDDTQYF
D: NA
V: TRBV24-1
J: TRBJ2-3
size: NA

DNA: TGTGCCAGCAGCTTGAGCGCGGGGAACACTGAAGCTTTCTTT
CDR3: CASSLSAGNTEAFF
D: NA
V: TRBV5-4
J: TRBJ1-1
size: many

DNA: TGTGCCAGCAGTCCGGGACAGACGATCCACCTGGTTAATGAAAAACTGTTTTTT
CDR3: CASSPGQTIHLVNEKLFF
D: TRBD1
V: TRBV28
J: TRBJ1-4
size: NA

DNA: TGTGCCAGCAGCTTAGTGACTAGCGGGGGACCCACAGATACGCAGTATTTT
CDR3: CASSLVTSGGPTDTQYF
D: TRBD2
V: TRBV7-2
J: TRBJ2-3
size: many

DNA: TGCGCCAGCAGCGGTCCGACAGCTAACTATGGCTACACCTTC
CDR3: CASSGPTANYGYTF
D: NA
V: TRBV4-1
J: TRBJ1-2
size: many

DNA: TGTGCCAGCACATCAGGGTATGAAGCTTTCTTT
CDR3: CASTSGYEAFF
D: NA
V: TRBV7-9
J: TRBJ1-1
size: few

DNA: TGCAGCGCGGGGGAGGGACAGGGGTGGAATGAGCAGTTCTTC
CDR3: CSAGEGQGWNEQFF
D: TRBD1
V: TRBV29-1
J: TRBJ2-1
size: few

DNA: TGTGCCAGCAGCCCCGCGGGGAGCTCTGAGCAGTTCTTC
CDR3: CASSPAGSSEQFF
D: NA
V: TRBV7-9
J: TRBJ2-1
size: many

DNA: TGCAGTGCTGGGACAGGATCCTACGAGCAGTACTTC
CDR3: CSAGTGSYEQYF
D: TRBD1
V: TRBV29-1
J: TRBJ2-7
size: many

DNA: TGTGCCAGCAGCTTAGTCCCAGGGGAGGGCACCGGGGAGCTGTTTTTT
CDR3: CASSLVPGEGTGELFF
D: NA
V: TRBV7-2
J: TRBJ2-2
size: many

DNA: TGTGCCAGCAGCACAAGACTAGCGGAGACCTACAATGAGCAGTTCTTC
CDR3: CASSTRLAETYNEQFF
D: TRBD2
V: TRBV11-3
J: TRBJ2-1
size: NA

DNA: TGCAGCGTTGAGGGCAGACTTAACTATGGCTACACCTTC
CDR3: CSVEGRLNYGYTF
D: NA
V: TRBV29-1
J: TRBJ1-2
size: NA

DNA: TGTGCCAGCAGTTACGGGCACAGGGAAAGGTGGACTGAAGCTTTCTTT
CDR3: CASSYGHRERWTEAFF
D: NA
V: TRBV6-5
J: TRBJ1-1
size: NA

DNA: TGTGCCAGCAGCTCAACAGGGAGCCAGTACTTC
CDR3: CASSSTGSQYF
D: NA
V: TRBV7-2
J: TRBJ2-5
size: many

DNA: TGTGCCGGGGCGGGGGCGCGGCGCCTTTCAAATGAGCAGTTCTTC
CDR3: CAGAGARRLSNEQFF
D: NA
V: TRBV7-9
J: TRBJ2-1
size: many